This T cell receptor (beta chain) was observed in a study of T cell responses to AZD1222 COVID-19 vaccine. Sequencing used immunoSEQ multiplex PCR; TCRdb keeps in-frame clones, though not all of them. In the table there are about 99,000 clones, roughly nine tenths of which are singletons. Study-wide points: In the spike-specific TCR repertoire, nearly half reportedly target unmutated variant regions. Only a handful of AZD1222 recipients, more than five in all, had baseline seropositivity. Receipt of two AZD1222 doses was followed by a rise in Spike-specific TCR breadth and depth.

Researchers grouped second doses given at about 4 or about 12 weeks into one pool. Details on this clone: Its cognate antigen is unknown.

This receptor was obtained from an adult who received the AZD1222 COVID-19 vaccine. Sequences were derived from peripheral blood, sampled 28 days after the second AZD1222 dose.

In DNA, the CDR3 is TGTGCCATCAGTGATGGCGGGGGGACTGAAGCTTTCTTT. This translates into CAISDGGGTEAFF. The genes are TRBV10-3 and TRBJ1-1; D may be TRBD1 (5 bases). The CDR3 consists of 13 residues. Looked up from germline, CDR1 is ENHRY and CDR2 is SYGVKD. V dropped 3 bases and J dropped 5 bases, with 10 bases sitting between them.